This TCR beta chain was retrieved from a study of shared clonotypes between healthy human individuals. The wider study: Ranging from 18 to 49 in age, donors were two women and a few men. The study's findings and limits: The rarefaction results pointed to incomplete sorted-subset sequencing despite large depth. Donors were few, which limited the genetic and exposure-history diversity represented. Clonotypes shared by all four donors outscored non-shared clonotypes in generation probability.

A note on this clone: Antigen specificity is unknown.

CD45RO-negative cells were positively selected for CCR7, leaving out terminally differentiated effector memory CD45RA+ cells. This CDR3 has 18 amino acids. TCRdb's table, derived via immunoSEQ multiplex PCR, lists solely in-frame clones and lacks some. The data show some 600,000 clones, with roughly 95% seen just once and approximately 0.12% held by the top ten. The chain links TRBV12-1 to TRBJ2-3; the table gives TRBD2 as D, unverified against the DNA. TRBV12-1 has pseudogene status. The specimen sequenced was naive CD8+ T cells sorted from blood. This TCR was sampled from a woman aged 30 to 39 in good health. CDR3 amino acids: CASSSRSGGRAFTDTQYF. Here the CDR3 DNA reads TGTGCCAGCAGCTCCCGGAGTGGCGGGAGGGCCTTCACAGATACGCAGTATTTT.